This section outlines one T cell receptor beta chain sequence together with its context. Generated by immunoSEQ multiplex PCR, the TCRdb table keeps only in-frame clones and is missing some. There are 100,000 to 150,000 clones in the sample; 70% to 90% occur only once, and about 4.1% lies in the top ten. The source of the sample is a study of blood T cell repertoires in COVID-19. From germline, CDR1 is LGHNA and CDR2 YSLEER. V lost 0 bases and J 6 bases, leaving 10 bases between the germline ends. This CDR3 region has 14 residues. This TCR was recovered from a man aged 35 to 55 with acute or convalescent COVID-19. The sequenced sample consisted of peripheral blood. V is TRBV4-3 and J is TRBJ2-3; no clear D. The CDR3 nucleotides read TGCGCCAGCAGCCAAGATCCCTCCGGTGATACGCAGTATTTT. It encodes CASSQDPSGDTQYF.